This TCR beta chain derives from a study of memory B cells and T cells in multiple sclerosis. This CDR3 is 14 amino acids long. V lost 1 base and J lost 7, with 11 bases in between. CDR1 and CDR2 from the germline V gene are MNHNS and SASEGT. The method was immunoSEQ multiplex PCR; TCRdb's version includes in-frame clones alone and lacks a portion of them. The sample lists over 6,500 clones; about three fifths were seen once. This clone was observed once. The same CDR3 arises from other DNA sequences in this sample as well. This sequence originates from a human donor with multiple sclerosis. The chain employs TRBV6-1 and TRBJ1-5; D uncertain. Source material: memory (CD45RO+) CD8+ T cells from blood. The CDR3 nucleotides read TGTGCCAGCAGTGAAGGCGAGGCTTTCCAGCCCCAGCATTTT. Protein: CASSEGEAFQPQHF.